The sequence of this T cell receptor beta chain was determined in a study of identical twins. CDR3 length: 12 residues. Germline V gives CDR1 MNHNY, CDR2 SVGAGI (reference sequence). V dropped 5 bases and J dropped 6 bases, with 8 bases sitting between them. In its sample, this clonotype was seen a few times. MiXCR, run by TCRdb on the 5' RACE reads, gives a single entry per CDR3 protein. The profile shows 200,000 to 300,000 distinct CDR3 sequences, roughly a tenth of them singletons. V usage is TRBV6-6 and J usage is TRBJ2-1; tentatively, D is TRBD2 (5 bases). Specimen: memory T cells sorted from blood. The origin of this receptor is a man aged 45 to 65 in good health. This CDR3 is CASSRGRNEQFF. Here the CDR3 DNA reads TGTGCCAGCAGTAGAGGGCGCAATGAGCAGTTCTTC.